These 10 T cell receptor beta chains came from one sample sequenced in a study of Ad26.COV2.S vaccination and SARS-CoV-2 variants. Here immunoSEQ multiplex PCR was the method, and the copy in TCRdb shows in-frame clones only, minus some. The repertoire includes approximately 300,000 clones, approximately 86% of them detected once, and approximately 2% sits in the top ten. Treatment defined: some 20 received Ad26.COV2.S at low or high dose, single or two shots; several received placebo; per-sample allocation not given. Specimens were obtained on day 63 following the first vaccine or placebo injection. The sample here was peripheral blood, taken in a trial of Ad26.COV2.S vaccine versus placebo. The receptors were gathered from a person aged 18 to 59 who received the Ad26.COV2.S COVID-19 vaccine or a placebo.

The rearrangement links TRBV9 to TRBJ1-4; D possibly corresponds to TRBD1 (5 bases). Trimming left V 3 bases short and J 1 base short, with 13 bases between. Germline lookup yields CDR1 SGDLS and CDR2 YYNGEE. The CDR3 extends over 16 amino acids. The CDR3 reads CASSATGRGTNEKLFF. The CDR3, as DNA: TGTGCCAGCAGCGCAACGGGACGGGGAACTAATGAAAAACTGTTTTTT.

This clone came up a few times. The genes are TRBV7-2 and TRBJ2-6; D is perhaps TRBD1 or TRBD2 (5 bases each). The germline V and J ends were trimmed by 1 base and 0 bases, with 7 bases remaining between them. Germline values: CDR1 SGHTA, CDR2 FQGNSA. The CDR3 length is 16 residues. CDR3 protein: CASSLGGSSGANVLTF. Here the CDR3 DNA reads TGTGCCAGCAGCTTAGGGGGGAGCTCTGGGGCCAACGTCCTGACTTTC.

The chain carries TRBV28 and TRBJ1-1; D remains unclear. The CDR3 has 13 residues. CDR1 is MDHEN and CDR2 is SYDVKM in the germline V gene. V lost 10 bases and J 1 base, leaving 13 bases between the germline ends. The CDR3 loop reads CATRRLENTEAFF. CDR3 in DNA: TGTGCCACCCGGCGGCTCGAGAACACTGAAGCTTTCTTT.

V is TRBV7-2 and J is TRBJ1-2, with TRBD1 matching over 8 bases. Germline V lookup: CDR1 SGHTA, CDR2 FQGNSA. The CDR3 totals 14 residues. The trim removed 6 bases at V and 6 bases at J, leaving 9 bases unmatched. The CDR3 is CASSSRPGGDGYTF. The CDR3 DNA reads as TGTGCCAGCAGTTCACGCCCAGGGGGCGATGGCTACACCTTC.

The rearrangement links TRBV5-1 to TRBJ2-1; D is perhaps TRBD1 (6 bases). The CDR3 sequence is 15 residues long. Germline lookup yields CDR1 SGHRS and CDR2 YFSETQ. V lost 4 bases to trimming and J lost 10 bases, with 21 bases between them. The CDR3 sequence is CASSPLAGVYWEQFF. CDR3 in DNA: TGCGCCAGCAGCCCCCTGGCAGGGGTGTATTGGGAGCAGTTCTTC. Full variable domain (outside the CDR3, taken from reference TRBV5-1 and TRBJ2-1): KAGVTQTPRYLIKTRGQQVTLSCSPISGHRSVSWYQQTPGQGLQFLFEYFSETQRNKGNFPGRFSGRQFSNSRSEMNVSTLELGDSALYLCASSPLAGVYWEQFFGPGTRLTVL.

The chain joins TRBV19 to TRBJ1-4; 9 nucleotides agree with TRBD1. V was pared by 4 bases and J by 5 bases, with 5 bases of the junction left unmatched. The CDR3 covers 15 residues. Germline CDR1 and CDR2: LNHDA and SQIVND (reference sequence). In DNA, the CDR3 is TGTGCCAGTAGTACCAGGACAGGGGTAAATGAAAAACTGTTTTTT. Protein product: CASSTRTGVNEKLFF.

This chain joins TRBV11-2 and TRBJ2-2; no firm D call. V lost 11 bases, J lost 1 base, and 14 bases lay in between. The CDR3 is made up of 14 amino acids. Germline lookup yields CDR1 SGHAT and CDR2 FQNNGV. CDR3 DNA sequence: TGTGCCGCTGGTAGAGGTTTGAACACCGGGGAGCTGTTTTTT. This sequence encodes CAAGRGLNTGELFF.

J is TRBJ1-5 and V is TRBV28, with D possibly matching TRBD1 (6 bases). Looked up from germline, CDR1 is MDHEN and CDR2 is SYDVKM. V was shortened by 7 bases and J by 11 bases, with 15 bases between the two germline ends. The CDR3 runs 12 residues. CDR3 nucleotide sequence: TGTGCCAGCACCCCCCCAAGGGGGGCCCAGCATTTT. Encoded protein: CASTPPRGAQHF.

In DNA, the CDR3 is TGTGCCTGCCGGCCGGGACCGAACACCGGGGAGCTGTTTTTT. Its protein is CACRPGPNTGELFF. The chain has TRBV6-5 and TRBJ2-2, with D perhaps TRBD1 or TRBD2 (5 bases each). Germline values: CDR1 MNHEY, CDR2 SVGAGI. Between the trimmed V and J ends, which lost 11 bases and 0 bases, there was a span of 13 bases. The CDR3 spans 14 residues.

This chain links TRBV27 with TRBJ1-5, with 8 bases that match TRBD1. The CDR3 is 14 amino acids. Losses at the gene ends were 6 bases for V and 5 bases for J; bases not matched to a gene: 6. Germline V gene sequence: CDR1 MNHEY, CDR2 SMNVEV (reference sequence). CDR3 in DNA: TGTGCCAGCAGCTTTGACAGGGGATATCAGCCCCAGCATTTT. Amino acid sequence: CASSFDRGYQPQHF.